Presented here are 7 T cell receptor beta chains from one specimen sequenced in a study of control samples from healthy donors and cancer patients. The repertoire was sequenced with immunoSEQ multiplex PCR; TCRdb's copy has only in-frame clones and lacks some. The data contain around 120,000 clones, about 91% of them singletons. What was sequenced was blood. These receptor sequences come from a man aged 35-49 years in good health.

The chain couples TRBV2 to TRBJ1-1; D remains ambiguous. V lost 0 bases to trimming and J lost 1 base, with 9 bases between them. The CDR3 has 15 residues. Germline-derived CDR1 and CDR2 are SNHLY and FYNNEI. The CDR3 spells CASSEAVRKNTEAFF. As DNA, the CDR3 is TGTGCCAGCAGTGAAGCGGTGCGGAAGAACACTGAAGCTTTCTTT.

The chain carries TRBV6-2 or TRBV6-3 and TRBJ1-5, with D tentatively TRBD1 (6 bases). V lost 4 bases and J 6 bases, leaving 13 bases between the germline ends. Looked up from germline, CDR1 is MNHEY and CDR2 is SVGEGT. The CDR3 runs to 14 residues. The CDR3 is CASSSQGSGQPQHF. The CDR3 DNA sequence: TGTGCCAGCAGTTCACAGGGTAGTGGTCAGCCCCAGCATTTT.

The CDR3 is CASNRNNEKLFF. CDR3 DNA: TGTGCCAGCAACCGGAATAATGAAAAACTGTTTTTT. V is TRBV9 and J is TRBJ1-4; D is uncertain. The germline CDR1 and CDR2 sequences are SGDLS and YYNGEE. V shed 6 bases and J shed 4 bases, with 7 bases lying between them. CDR3 length: 12 amino acids. The entire variable domain, with the rest obtained from reference TRBV9 and TRBJ1-4, is as follows: DSGVTQTPKHLITATGQRVTLRCSPRSGDLSVYWYQQSLDQGLQFLIQYYNGEERAKGNILERFSAQQFPDLHSELNLSSLELGDSALYFCASNRNNEKLFFGSGTQLSVL.

The V and J genes are TRBV6-2 or TRBV6-3 and TRBJ2-1; 10 bases map to TRBD2. Germline V lookup: CDR1 MNHEY, CDR2 SVGEGT. This CDR3 comprises 17 residues. Losses at the gene ends were 6 bases for V and 4 bases for J; bases not matched to a gene: 12. In DNA, the CDR3 is TGTGCCAGCAGCCCCTTCCTACTAGCGGGGCTATACAATGAGCAGTTCTTC. Its protein is CASSPFLLAGLYNEQFF.

This clone was observed a few times. The chain recombines TRBV24-1 with TRBJ2-7; D might be TRBD1 (6 bases). Trimming shortened V by 9 bases and J by 5 bases, and 13 bases separated the two germline ends. Looked up from germline, CDR1 is KGHDR and CDR2 is SFDVKD. This CDR3 comprises 12 residues. The CDR3 nucleotides are TGTGCCACCGAAACTAGGGGGAACGAGCAGTACTTC. It translates to CATETRGNEQYF.

The V and J genes are TRBV12-3 or TRBV12-4 and TRBJ1-2; D may be TRBD1 (6 bases). Trimming stripped 3 bases from V and 8 bases from J, with 10 bases between. The CDR3 runs to 12 residues. CDR3 region: CASSFGGAGYTF. DNA of the CDR3: TGTGCCAGCAGTTTCGGGGGCGCAGGCTACACCTTC.

The V gene is TRBV6-5, the J gene TRBJ1-1, with D possibly matching TRBD1 (5 bases). The CDR3 totals 14 residues. Germline V gene sequence: CDR1 MNHEY, CDR2 SVGAGI. Trimming took off 8 bases at V and 4 bases at J, with 17 bases between the two ends. The CDR3 sequence is CASFDRGTGTEAFF. CDR3 coding DNA: TGTGCCAGCTTCGATCGAGGGACCGGCACTGAAGCTTTCTTT.